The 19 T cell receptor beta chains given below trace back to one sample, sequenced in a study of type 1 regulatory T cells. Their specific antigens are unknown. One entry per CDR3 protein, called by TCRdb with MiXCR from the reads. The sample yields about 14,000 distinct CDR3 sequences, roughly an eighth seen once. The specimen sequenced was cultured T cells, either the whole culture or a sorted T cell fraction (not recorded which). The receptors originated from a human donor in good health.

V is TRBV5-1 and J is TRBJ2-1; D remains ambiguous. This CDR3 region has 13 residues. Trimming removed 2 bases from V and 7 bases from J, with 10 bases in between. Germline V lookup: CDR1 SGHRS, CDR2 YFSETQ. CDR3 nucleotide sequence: TGCGCCAGCAGCTTCTCAGGCCAGAATGAGCAGTTCTTC. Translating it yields CASSFSGQNEQFF. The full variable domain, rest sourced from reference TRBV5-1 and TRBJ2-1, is KAGVTQTPRYLIKTRGQQVTLSCSPISGHRSVSWYQQTPGQGLQFLFEYFSETQRNKGNFPGRFSGRQFSNSRSEMNVSTLELGDSALYLCASSFSGQNEQFFGPGTRLTVL.

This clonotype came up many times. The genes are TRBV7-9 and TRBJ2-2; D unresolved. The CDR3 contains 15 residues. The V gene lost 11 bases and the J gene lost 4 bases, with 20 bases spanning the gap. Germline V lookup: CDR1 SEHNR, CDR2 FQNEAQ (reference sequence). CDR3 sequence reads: CACVFATTGTGELFF. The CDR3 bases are TGTGCCTGTGTCTTTGCGACCACCGGCACCGGGGAGCTGTTTTTT.

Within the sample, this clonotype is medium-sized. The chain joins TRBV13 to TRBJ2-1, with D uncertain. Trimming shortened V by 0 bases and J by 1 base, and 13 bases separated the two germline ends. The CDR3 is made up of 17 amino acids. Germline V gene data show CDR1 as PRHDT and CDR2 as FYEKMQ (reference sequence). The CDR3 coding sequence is TGTGCCAGCAGCTTAGGATTGAACTCTTATTCCTACAATGAGCAGTTCTTC. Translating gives CASSLGLNSYSYNEQFF.

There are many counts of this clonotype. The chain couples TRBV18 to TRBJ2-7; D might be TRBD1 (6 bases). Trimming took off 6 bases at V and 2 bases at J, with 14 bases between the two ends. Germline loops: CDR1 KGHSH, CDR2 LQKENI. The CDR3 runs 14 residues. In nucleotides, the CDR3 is TGTGCCAGCTCCAGAGACCAGGGGCCCTACGAGCAGTACTTC. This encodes CASSRDQGPYEQYF.

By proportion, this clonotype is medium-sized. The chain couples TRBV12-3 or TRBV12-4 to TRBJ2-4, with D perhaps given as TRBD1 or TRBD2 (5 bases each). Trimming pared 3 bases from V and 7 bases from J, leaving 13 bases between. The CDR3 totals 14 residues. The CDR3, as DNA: TGTGCCAGCAGTTTCACAGCCTGGGGGAACATTCAGTACTTC. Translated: CASSFTAWGNIQYF.

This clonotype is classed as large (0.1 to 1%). CDR3 amino acids: CSADKGGNQPQHF. The CDR3 DNA reads TGCAGTGCTGACAAGGGGGGCAATCAGCCCCAGCATTTT. The chain joins TRBV20-1 to TRBJ1-5; maybe TRBD1 (6 bases). This CDR3 contains 13 residues. Per the germline V gene, CDR1 is DFQATT and CDR2 is SNEGSKA (reference sequence). Trimming stripped 5 bases from V and 2 bases from J, with 10 bases between.

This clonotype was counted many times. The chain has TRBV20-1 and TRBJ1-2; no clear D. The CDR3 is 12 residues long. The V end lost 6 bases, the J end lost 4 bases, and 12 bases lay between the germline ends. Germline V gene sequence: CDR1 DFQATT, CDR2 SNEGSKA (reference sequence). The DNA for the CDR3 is TGCAGTGCACCTCCGGGGAGCTATGGCTACACCTTC. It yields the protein CSAPPGSYGYTF.

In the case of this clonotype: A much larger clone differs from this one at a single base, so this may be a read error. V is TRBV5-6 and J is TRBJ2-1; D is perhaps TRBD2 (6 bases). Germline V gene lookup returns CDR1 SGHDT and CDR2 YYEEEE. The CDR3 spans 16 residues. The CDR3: CAGSSYSGSSYNEQFF. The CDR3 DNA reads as TGTGCCGGCAGCTCGTATAGCGGCAGCTCCTACAATGAGCAGTTCTTC.

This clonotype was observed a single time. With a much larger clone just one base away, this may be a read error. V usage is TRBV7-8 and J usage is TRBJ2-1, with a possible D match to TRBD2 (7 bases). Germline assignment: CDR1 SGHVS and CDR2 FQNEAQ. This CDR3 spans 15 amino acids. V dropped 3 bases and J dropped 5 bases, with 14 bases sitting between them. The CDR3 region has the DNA TGTGCCAGCAGCTTTAAGCAGGGGAGGGACAATGAGCAGTTCTTC. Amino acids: CASSFKQGRDNEQFF.

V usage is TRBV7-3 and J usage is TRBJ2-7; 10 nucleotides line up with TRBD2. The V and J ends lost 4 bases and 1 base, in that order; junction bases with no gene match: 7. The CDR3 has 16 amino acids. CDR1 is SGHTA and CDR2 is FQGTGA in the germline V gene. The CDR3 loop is CASSSLASGRSYEQYF. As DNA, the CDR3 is TGTGCCAGCAGCTCGTTAGCTAGCGGGAGATCCTACGAGCAGTACTTC.

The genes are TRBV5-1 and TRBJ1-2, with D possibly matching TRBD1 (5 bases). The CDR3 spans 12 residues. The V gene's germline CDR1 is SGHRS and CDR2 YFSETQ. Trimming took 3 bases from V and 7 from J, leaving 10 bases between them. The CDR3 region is CASSSGHFGYTF. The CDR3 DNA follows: TGCGCCAGCAGCTCTGGACATTTTGGCTACACCTTC.

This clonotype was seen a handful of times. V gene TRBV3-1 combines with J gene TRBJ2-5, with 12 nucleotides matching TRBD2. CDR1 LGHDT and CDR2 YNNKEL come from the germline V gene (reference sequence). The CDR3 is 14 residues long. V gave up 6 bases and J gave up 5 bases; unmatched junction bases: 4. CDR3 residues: CASRLTSGGETQYF. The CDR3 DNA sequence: TGTGCCAGCAGGCTTACTAGCGGGGGGGAGACCCAGTACTTC.

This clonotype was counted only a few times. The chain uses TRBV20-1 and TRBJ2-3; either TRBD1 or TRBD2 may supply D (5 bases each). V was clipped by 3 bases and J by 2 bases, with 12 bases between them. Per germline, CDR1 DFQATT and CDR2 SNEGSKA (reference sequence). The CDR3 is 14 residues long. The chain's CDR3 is CSASGTPATDTQYF. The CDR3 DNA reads TGCAGTGCTAGTGGGACCCCTGCCACAGATACGCAGTATTTT.

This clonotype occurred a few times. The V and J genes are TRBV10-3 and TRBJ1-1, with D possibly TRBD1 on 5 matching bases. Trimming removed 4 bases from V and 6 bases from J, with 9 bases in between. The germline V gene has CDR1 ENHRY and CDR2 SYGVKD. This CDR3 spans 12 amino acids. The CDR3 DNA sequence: TGTGCCATCAGTGGAACAGGCTCTGAAGCTTTCTTT. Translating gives CAISGTGSEAFF.

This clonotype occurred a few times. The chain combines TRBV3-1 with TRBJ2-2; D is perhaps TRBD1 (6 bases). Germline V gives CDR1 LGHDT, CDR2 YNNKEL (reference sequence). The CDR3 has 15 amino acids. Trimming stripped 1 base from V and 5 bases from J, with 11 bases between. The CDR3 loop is CASSQVPGQTGELFF. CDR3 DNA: TGTGCCAGCAGCCAAGTACCCGGACAGACCGGGGAGCTGTTTTTT.

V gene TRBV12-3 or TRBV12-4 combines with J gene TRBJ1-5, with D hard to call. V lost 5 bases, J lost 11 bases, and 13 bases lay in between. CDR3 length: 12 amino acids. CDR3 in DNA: TGTGCCAGCAGTCTGGAGCCGTTGGCCCAGCATTTT. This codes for CASSLEPLAQHF.

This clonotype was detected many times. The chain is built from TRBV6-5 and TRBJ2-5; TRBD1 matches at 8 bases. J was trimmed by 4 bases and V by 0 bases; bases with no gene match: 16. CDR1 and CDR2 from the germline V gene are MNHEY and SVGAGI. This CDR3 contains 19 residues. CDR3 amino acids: CASSYSATGTGRAVETQYF. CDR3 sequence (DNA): TGTGCCAGCAGTTACTCGGCGACGGGGACAGGCCGGGCGGTAGAGACCCAGTACTTC.

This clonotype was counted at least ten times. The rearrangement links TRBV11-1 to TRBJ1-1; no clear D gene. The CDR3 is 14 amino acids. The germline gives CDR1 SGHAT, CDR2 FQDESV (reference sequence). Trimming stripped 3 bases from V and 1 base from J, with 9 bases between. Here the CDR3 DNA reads TGTGCCAGCAGCTTCAGACGGGGGAACACTGAAGCTTTCTTT. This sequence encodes CASSFRRGNTEAFF.

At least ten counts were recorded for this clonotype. CDR3 nucleotide sequence: TGTGCCACCCAAGGACAGAGGGAAGAGACCCAGTACTTC. Translating it yields CATQGQREETQYF. The V call is TRBV6-6, the J call TRBJ2-5; maybe TRBD1 (6 bases). V lost 10 bases, J lost 3 bases, and 15 bases lay in between. CDR1 is MNHNY, CDR2 SVGAGI, per germline (reference sequence). The CDR3 totals 13 residues.